These T cell receptor beta chains were read from a single sample in a study of T cell repertoires in cytomegalovirus infection. The antigens these receptors bind are not known. TCRdb fed the reads into MiXCR, producing one record per CDR3 protein. This table holds about a million distinct CDR3 sequences, around 32% found once. Sample: cultured CD8+ T cells from PBMCs, taken from culture after CMV antigen stimulation. The receptor set was obtained from a human donor in good health (CMV status not recorded). Some clones in this sample may be carry-over from other donors' samples. CDR3s include the opening cysteine and the closing phenylalanine or tryptophan. Fields, in order: V gene, J gene, clone size, D gene, CDR3 DNA, CDR3 protein. D genes are given only for firm matches. Expanded clones get a size class; other rows say once, few or many, or leave the size out.

V: TRBV7-6; J: TRBJ1-2; size: NA; D: TRBD1; DNA: TGTGCCAGCCAAATCGGGGGGACAGGGAGCCATCCTGACTATGGCTACACCTTC; CDR3: CASQIGGTGSHPDYGYTF
V: TRBV19; J: TRBJ1-5; size: NA; D: NA; DNA: TGTGCCAGTAGTCCCGACCTCGACGGACGGCAGCCCCAGCATTTT; CDR3: CASSPDLDGRQPQHF
V: TRBV7-8; J: TRBJ2-1; size: many; D: TRBD1; DNA: TGTGCCAGCAGCTTAGCGTCAGGGGGAAATGAGCAGTTCTTC; CDR3: CASSLASGGNEQFF
V: TRBV11-3; J: TRBJ2-2; size: NA; D: NA; DNA: TGTGCCAGCAGCGCGACTAGGACGGACACCGGGGAGCTGTTTTTT; CDR3: CASSATRTDTGELFF
V: TRBV12-5; J: TRBJ2-1; size: few; D: NA; DNA: TGTGCTAGTGGTTTGACAGGGTCGAGCTATGAGCAGTTCTTC; CDR3: CASGLTGSSYEQFF
V: TRBV20-1; J: TRBJ1-5; size: many; D: NA; DNA: TGCAGTGCTACCTCCTGGCAGGGTGACCAGCCCCAGCATTTT; CDR3: CSATSWQGDQPQHF
V: TRBV4-1; J: TRBJ2-3; size: NA; D: TRBD2; DNA: TGCGCCAGCAGCAGGTGGCTAGCGGGTGAAGGAGATACGCAGTATTTT; CDR3: CASSRWLAGEGDTQYF
V: TRBV12-5; J: TRBJ1-3; size: once; D: NA; DNA: TGTGCTAGTGGTTTGGTACCTCTGGCAGGCCTTGAAACCACCATATATTTT; CDR3: CASGLVPLAGLETTIYF
V: TRBV12-3/TRBV12-4; J: TRBJ1-5; size: NA; D: NA; DNA: TGTGCCAGCAGTTTTTTGTTGACAGACAATCAGCCCCAGCATTTT; CDR3: CASSFLLTDNQPQHF
V: TRBV19; J: TRBJ2-3; size: NA; D: NA; DNA: TGTGCCAGTAGCGTGATTGGCTCCACAGATACGCAGTATTTT; CDR3: CASSVIGSTDTQYF
V: TRBV7-2; J: TRBJ2-1; size: many; D: TRBD2; DNA: TGTGCCAGCAGCTTAAGTCAAGGACTAGGTACTTTTGAGCAGTTCTTC; CDR3: CASSLSQGLGTFEQFF
V: TRBV19; J: TRBJ1-1; size: NA; D: NA; DNA: TGTGCCAGTAGTATTAACCATTACGGCACTGAAGCTTTCTTT; CDR3: CASSINHYGTEAFF
V: TRBV7-2; J: TRBJ2-1; size: few; D: NA; DNA: TGTGCCAGCTATGAGAATGAGCAGTTCTTC; CDR3: CASYENEQFF
V: TRBV11-1; J: TRBJ2-5; size: NA; D: TRBD2; DNA: TGTGCCAGCAGCTCCCGGACTAGCGACCACGACAAGACCCAGTACTTC; CDR3: CASSSRTSDHDKTQYF
V: TRBV5-6; J: TRBJ2-3; size: medium-sized; D: TRBD2; DNA: TGTGCCAGCAGCGGCGTGGGGGGGGAAGCAGATACGCAGTATTTT; CDR3: CASSGVGGEADTQYF
V: TRBV27; J: TRBJ2-1; size: few; D: TRBD1; DNA: TGTGCCAGCAGTTTTGGGACAGACTTCATAGGGCAGTTCTTC; CDR3: CASSFGTDFIGQFF
V: TRBV7-8; J: TRBJ1-1; size: NA; D: TRBD1; DNA: TGTGCCAGCAGCTTGGGACAGGGGGCGGTGAACACTGAAGCTTTCTTT; CDR3: CASSLGQGAVNTEAFF
V: TRBV7-9; J: TRBJ1-1; size: few; D: TRBD1; DNA: TGTGCCAGCAGCTTAGACCGGGACAGAGCTTTCTTT; CDR3: CASSLDRDRAFF
V: TRBV7-9; J: TRBJ2-5; size: NA; D: TRBD1; DNA: TGTGCCAGCAGCCTGAGACAGGGCTGGACGGAGGAGACCCAGTACTTC; CDR3: CASSLRQGWTEETQYF
V: TRBV24-1; J: TRBJ2-1; size: NA; D: NA; DNA: TGTGCCGCCGGAGGCGGGCTATACAATGAGCAGTTCTTC; CDR3: CAAGGGLYNEQFF
V: TRBV27; J: TRBJ1-4; size: NA; D: NA; DNA: TGTGCCAGCAGTTTATATACAGGGCGACCACTGTTTTTT; CDR3: CASSLYTGRPLFF
V: TRBV12-3/TRBV12-4; J: TRBJ2-3; size: NA; D: NA; DNA: TGTGCCAGCAGTTACAGGGAAAGAGGGACAGATACGCAGTATTTT; CDR3: CASSYRERGTDTQYF
V: TRBV7-4; J: TRBJ1-2; size: few; D: NA; DNA: TGTGCCAGCGCGGCTGGCTACACCTTC; CDR3: CASAAGYTF
V: TRBV7-7; J: TRBJ1-4; size: few; D: NA; DNA: TGTGCTAGCAGCGAGGGACCCTCAACTAATGAAAAACTGTTTTTT; CDR3: CASSEGPSTNEKLFF
V: TRBV15; J: TRBJ1-1; size: NA; D: NA; DNA: TGTGCCACCAGCAGAGAGGGCTCAAGAAGGGCTGAAGCTTTCTTT; CDR3: CATSREGSRRAEAFF
V: TRBV20-1; J: TRBJ1-1; size: NA; D: NA; DNA: TGCAGTGCTTTCACAGGTAGAGATGAAGCTTTCTTT; CDR3: CSAFTGRDEAFF
V: TRBV7-9; J: TRBJ1-1; size: few; D: NA; DNA: TGTGCCAGCAGCGTACATGGGAACACTGAAGCTTTCTTT; CDR3: CASSVHGNTEAFF
V: TRBV7-9; J: TRBJ2-5; size: NA; D: NA; DNA: TGTGCCAGCAGCTTAAGGGGGTACGGGGTTGGAGAGACCCAGTACTTC; CDR3: CASSLRGYGVGETQYF
V: TRBV6-5; J: TRBJ2-5; size: few; D: TRBD2; DNA: TGTGCCAGCACCGGACTAGCGGGGGGACAAGAGACCCAGTACTTC; CDR3: CASTGLAGGQETQYF